At least ten counts were recorded for the clone carrying this T cell receptor beta chain. This sample's TCRbeta library carried unique molecular identifier barcodes. TCRdb ran MiXCR on the PCR reads and lists one entry per CDR3 protein. The sample comprises 490,000 or so distinct CDR3 sequences, over 9.5% of which are singletons, and around 2.2% rests with the top ten. CDR3 length: 18 amino acids. Per the germline V gene, CDR1 is SGHTA and CDR2 is FQGNSA. Trimming cost V 8 bases and J 1 base; bases outside gene matches: 10. This specimen comes from a study of T-cell reconstitution after alpha-beta-depleted transplantation in children.

The sequence was obtained from a child aged 2 to 15 with inherited bone marrow failure, due to receive a stem cell transplant. The specimen comprised PBMCs, sampled before TCRalphabeta/CD19-depleted stem cell transplant. V gene TRBV7-2 combines with J gene TRBJ2-1; TRBD2 matches 14 bases. CDR3 nucleotide sequence: TGTGCCAGCCTAGGGACTAGCGGGAGTGGTAAGTCCTACAATGAGCAGTTCTTC. Its protein product is CASLGTSGSGKSYNEQFF.